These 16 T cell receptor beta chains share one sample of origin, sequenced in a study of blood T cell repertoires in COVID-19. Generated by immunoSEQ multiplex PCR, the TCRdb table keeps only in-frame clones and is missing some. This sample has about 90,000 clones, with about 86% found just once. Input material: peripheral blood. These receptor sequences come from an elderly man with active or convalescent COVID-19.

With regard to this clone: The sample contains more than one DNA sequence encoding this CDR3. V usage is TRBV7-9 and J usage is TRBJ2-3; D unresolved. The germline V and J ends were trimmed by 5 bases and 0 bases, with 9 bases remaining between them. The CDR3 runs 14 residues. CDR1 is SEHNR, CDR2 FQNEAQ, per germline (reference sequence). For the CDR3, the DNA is TGTGCCAGCAGCCCTTCAACTAGCACAGATACGCAGTATTTT. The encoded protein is CASSPSTSTDTQYF.

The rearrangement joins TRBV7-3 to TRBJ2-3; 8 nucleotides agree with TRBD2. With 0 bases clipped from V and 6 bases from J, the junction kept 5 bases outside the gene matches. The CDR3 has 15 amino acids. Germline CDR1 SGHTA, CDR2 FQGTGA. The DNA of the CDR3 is TGTGCCAGCAGCTTAACTAGCGGGGACATCGATACGCAGTATTTT. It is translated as CASSLTSGDIDTQYF. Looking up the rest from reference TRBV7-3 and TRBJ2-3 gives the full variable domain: GAGVSQTPSNKVTEKGKYVELRCDPISGHTALYWYRQSLGQGPEFLIYFQGTGAADDSGLPNDRFFAVRPEGSVSTLKIQRTERGDSAVYLCASSLTSGDIDTQYFGPGTRLTVL.

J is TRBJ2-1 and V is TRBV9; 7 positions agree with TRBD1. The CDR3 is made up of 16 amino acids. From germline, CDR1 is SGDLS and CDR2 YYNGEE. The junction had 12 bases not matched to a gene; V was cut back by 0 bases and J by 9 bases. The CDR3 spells CASSVVGSGGSGEQFF. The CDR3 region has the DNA TGTGCCAGCAGCGTAGTTGGGTCAGGGGGATCGGGTGAGCAGTTCTTC.

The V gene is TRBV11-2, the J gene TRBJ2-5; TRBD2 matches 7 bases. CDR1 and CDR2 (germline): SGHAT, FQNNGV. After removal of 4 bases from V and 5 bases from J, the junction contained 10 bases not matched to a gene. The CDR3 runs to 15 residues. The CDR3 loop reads CASSSRTSSIETQYF. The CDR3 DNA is TGTGCCAGCAGCTCCAGGACTAGTTCGATCGAGACCCAGTACTTC.

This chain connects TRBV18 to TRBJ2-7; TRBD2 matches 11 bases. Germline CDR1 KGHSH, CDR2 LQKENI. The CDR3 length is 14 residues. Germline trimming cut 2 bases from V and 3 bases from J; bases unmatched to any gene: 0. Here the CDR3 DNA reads TGTGCCAGCTCACCAGGGACTAGCGGCTACGAGCAGTACTTC. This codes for CASSPGTSGYEQYF.

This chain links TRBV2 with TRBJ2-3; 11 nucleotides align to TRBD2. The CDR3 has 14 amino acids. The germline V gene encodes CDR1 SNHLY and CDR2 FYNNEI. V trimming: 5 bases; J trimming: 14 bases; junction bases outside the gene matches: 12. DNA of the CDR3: TGTGCCAGCAGTACAGGACTAGCGGGCCCCCCGCCGTATTTT. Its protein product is CASSTGLAGPPPYF.

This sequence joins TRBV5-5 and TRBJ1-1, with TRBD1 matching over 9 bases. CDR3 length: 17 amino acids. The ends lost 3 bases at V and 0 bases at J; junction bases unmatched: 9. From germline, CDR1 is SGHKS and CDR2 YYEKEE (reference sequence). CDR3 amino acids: CASSSGTGLSMNTEAFF. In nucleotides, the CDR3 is TGTGCCAGCAGCTCCGGGACAGGGCTCTCCATGAACACTGAAGCTTTCTTT.

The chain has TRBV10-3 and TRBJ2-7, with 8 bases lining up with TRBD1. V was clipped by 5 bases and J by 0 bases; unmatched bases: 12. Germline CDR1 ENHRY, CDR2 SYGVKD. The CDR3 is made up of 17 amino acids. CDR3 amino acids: CAISLTGAHPSSYEQYF. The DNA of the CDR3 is TGTGCCATCAGTTTGACAGGGGCCCATCCAAGCTCCTACGAGCAGTACTTC.

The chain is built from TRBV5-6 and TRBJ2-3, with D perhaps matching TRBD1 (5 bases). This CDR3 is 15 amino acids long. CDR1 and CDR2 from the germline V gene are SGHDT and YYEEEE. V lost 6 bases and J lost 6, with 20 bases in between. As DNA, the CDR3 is TGTGCCAGCATGTTTCTCGGGCAGTCAGGGGATACGCAGTATTTT. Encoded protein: CASMFLGQSGDTQYF.

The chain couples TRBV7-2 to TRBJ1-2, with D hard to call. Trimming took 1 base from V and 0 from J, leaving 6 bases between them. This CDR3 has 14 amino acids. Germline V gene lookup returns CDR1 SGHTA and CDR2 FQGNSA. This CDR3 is CASSLGGANYGYTF. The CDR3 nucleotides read TGTGCCAGCAGCTTAGGGGGAGCTAACTATGGCTACACCTTC.

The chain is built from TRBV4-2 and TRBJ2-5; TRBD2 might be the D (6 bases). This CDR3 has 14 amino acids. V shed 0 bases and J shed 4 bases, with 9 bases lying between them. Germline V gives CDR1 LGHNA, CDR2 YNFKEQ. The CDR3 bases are TGTGCCAGCAGCCAAGATCGGGAGAGAGAGACCCAGTACTTC. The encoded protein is CASSQDRERETQYF.

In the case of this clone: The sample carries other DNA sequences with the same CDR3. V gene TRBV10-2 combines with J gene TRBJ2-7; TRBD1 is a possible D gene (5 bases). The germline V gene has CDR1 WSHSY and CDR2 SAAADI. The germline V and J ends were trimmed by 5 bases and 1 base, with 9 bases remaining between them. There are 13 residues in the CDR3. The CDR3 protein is CASSKGQSYEQYF. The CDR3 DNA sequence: TGCGCCAGCAGTAAGGGGCAGTCCTACGAGCAGTACTTC.

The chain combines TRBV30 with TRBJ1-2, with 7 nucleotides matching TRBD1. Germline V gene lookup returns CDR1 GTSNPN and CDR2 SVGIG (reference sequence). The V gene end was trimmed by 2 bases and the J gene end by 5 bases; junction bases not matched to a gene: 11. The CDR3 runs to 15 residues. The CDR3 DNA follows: TGTGCCTGGAGTTCAACAGGGGAGCCCTGGTATGGCTACACCTTC. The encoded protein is CAWSSTGEPWYGYTF.

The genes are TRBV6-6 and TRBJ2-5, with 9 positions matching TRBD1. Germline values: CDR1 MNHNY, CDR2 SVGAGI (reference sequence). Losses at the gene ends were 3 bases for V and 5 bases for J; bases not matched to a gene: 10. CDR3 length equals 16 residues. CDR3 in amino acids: CASSYSTGGTWETQYF. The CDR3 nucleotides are TGTGCCAGCAGTTATTCAACAGGGGGCACTTGGGAGACCCAGTACTTC.

CDR3 sequence reads: CASSQGTLNSNQPQHF. The CDR3 bases are TGTGCCAGCTCACAGGGGACATTGAATAGCAATCAGCCCCAGCATTTT. V and J are TRBV18 and TRBJ1-5, with D possibly matching TRBD1 (6 bases). Germline V gene data show CDR1 as KGHSH and CDR2 as LQKENI. Trimming took off 4 bases at V and 0 bases at J, with 13 bases between the two ends. CDR3 size: 16 residues.

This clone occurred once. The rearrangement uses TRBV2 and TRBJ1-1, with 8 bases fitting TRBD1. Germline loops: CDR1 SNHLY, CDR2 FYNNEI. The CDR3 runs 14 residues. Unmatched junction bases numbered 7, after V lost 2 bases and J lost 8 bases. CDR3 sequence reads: CASSEQGAFSEAFF. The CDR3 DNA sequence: TGTGCCAGCAGTGAACAGGGGGCTTTCAGCGAAGCTTTCTTT.